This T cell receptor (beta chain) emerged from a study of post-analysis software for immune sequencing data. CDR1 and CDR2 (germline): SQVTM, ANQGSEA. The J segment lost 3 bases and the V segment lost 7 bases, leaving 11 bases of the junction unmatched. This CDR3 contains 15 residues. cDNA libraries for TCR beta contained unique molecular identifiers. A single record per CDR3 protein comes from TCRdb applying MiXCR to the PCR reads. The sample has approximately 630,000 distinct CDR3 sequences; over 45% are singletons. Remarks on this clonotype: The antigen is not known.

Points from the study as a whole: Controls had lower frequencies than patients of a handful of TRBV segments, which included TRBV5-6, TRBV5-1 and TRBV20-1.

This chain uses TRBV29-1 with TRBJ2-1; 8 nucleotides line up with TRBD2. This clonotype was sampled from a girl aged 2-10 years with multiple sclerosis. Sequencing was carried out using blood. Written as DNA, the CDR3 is TGCAGCGCTTCGGGGGGGGACATCGACTACAATGAGCAGTTCTTC. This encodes CSASGGDIDYNEQFF.